Described below is a single T cell receptor beta chain sequence and its context. The data derive from a study of cytomegalovirus exposure and HLA in healthy donors. The V gene lost 5 bases and the J gene lost 6 bases, with 14 bases spanning the gap. The CDR3 is 13 residues long. The germline V gene has CDR1 MDHEN and CDR2 SYDVKM. The PCR had 60 Vbeta and 13 Jbeta primers. Repertoires were generated with immunoSEQ multiplex PCR, while TCRdb's copy carries only in-frame clones and drops some. The table shows about 150,000 clones, with 75% to 85% occurring only once. The sequence was collected from a woman between 25 and 40 years old in good health and CMV-seropositive. The rearrangement joins TRBV28 to TRBJ2-7; maybe TRBD1 (6 bases). Source material: PBMCs. The CDR3, as DNA: TGTGCCAGCAGTCGACAGGTTCGGGGCGAGCAGTACTTC. It encodes CASSRQVRGEQYF.